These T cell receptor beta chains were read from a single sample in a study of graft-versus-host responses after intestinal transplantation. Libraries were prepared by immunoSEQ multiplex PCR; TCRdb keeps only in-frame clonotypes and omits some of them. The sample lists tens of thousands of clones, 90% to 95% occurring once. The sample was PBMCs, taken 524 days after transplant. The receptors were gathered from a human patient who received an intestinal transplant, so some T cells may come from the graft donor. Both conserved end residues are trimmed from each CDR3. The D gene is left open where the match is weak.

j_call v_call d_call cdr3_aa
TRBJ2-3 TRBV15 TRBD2 ATLREGDTQY
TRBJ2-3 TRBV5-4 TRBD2 ASSSGGSSTDTQY
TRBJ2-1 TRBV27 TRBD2 ASNSGMRLSYNEQF
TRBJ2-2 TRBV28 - ASRKGQGGIFANTGELF
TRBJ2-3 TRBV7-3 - ASSLTGSSTDTQY
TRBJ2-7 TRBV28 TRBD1 ASSFTGGRYEQY
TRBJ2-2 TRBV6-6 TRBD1 ASSYQQGPGELF
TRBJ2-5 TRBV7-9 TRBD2 ASSRGLAGVGKETQY
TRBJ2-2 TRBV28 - ASSLLGGSNTGELF
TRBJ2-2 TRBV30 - AWSVLQTGELF
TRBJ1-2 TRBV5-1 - ASSLRQAAPRANYGYT
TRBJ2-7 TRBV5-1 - ASSGRTGPYEQY
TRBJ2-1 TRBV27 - ASSLTDRYNEQF
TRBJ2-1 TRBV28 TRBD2 ASSFSGDEQF
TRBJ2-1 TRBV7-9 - ASSLSRERHNEQF